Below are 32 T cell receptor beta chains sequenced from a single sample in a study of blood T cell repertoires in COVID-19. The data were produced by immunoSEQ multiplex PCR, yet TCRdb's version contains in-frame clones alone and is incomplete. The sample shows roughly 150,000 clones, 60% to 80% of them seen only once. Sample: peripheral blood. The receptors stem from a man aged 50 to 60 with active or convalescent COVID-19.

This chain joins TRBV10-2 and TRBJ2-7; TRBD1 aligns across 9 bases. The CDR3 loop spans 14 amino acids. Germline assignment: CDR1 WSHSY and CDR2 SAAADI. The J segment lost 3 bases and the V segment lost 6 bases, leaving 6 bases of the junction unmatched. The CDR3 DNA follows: TGCGCCAGCAGCCGGGACAGGGAGGGCTACGAGCAGTACTTC. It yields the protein CASSRDREGYEQYF.

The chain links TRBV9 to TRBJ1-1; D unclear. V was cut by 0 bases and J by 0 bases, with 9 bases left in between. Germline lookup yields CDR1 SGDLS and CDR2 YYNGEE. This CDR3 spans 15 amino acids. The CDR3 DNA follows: TGTGCCAGCAGCGTAGGGTCTATCGTGAACACTGAAGCTTTCTTT. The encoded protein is CASSVGSIVNTEAFF.

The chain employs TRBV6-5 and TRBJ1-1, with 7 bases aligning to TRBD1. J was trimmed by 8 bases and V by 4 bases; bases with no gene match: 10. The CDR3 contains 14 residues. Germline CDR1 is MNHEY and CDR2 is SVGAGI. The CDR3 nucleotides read TGTGCCAGCAGTTTCACAGGGGCGGGTGAGGAAGCTTTCTTT. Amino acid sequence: CASSFTGAGEEAFF.

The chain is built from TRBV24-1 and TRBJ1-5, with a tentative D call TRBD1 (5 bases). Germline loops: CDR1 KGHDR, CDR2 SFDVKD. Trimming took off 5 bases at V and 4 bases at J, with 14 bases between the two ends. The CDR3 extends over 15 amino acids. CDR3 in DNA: TGTGCCACCAGTGTCCGGTACTACAGGAATCAGCCCCAGCATTTT. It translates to CATSVRYYRNQPQHF.

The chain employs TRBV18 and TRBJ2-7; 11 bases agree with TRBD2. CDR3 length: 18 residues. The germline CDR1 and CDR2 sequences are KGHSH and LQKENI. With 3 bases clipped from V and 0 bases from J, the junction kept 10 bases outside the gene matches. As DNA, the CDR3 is TGTGCCAGCTCACCCTCTCTCTTCACTAGCGGGAGCTCCTACGAGCAGTACTTC. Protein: CASSPSLFTSGSSYEQYF. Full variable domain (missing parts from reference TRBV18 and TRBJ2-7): NAGVMQNPRHLVRRRGQEARLRCSPMKGHSHVYWYRQLPEEGLKFMVYLQKENIIDESGMPKERFSAEFPKEGPSILRIQQVVRGDSAAYFCASSPSLFTSGSSYEQYFGPGTRLTVT.

CDR3 residues: CASTPATGGLYNEQFF. DNA of the CDR3: TGTGCCAGCACCCCGGCCACGGGAGGGCTTTACAATGAGCAGTTCTTC. The genes are TRBV7-8 and TRBJ2-1; 8 bases are shared with TRBD2. Germline V gene sequence: CDR1 SGHVS, CDR2 FQNEAQ. The CDR3 sequence is 16 residues long. J lost 4 bases, V lost 7 bases, and 12 bases had no gene match.

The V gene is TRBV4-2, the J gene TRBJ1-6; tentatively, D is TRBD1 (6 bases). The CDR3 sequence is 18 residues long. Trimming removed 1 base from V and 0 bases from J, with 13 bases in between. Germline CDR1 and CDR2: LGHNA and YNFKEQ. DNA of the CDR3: TGTGCCAGCAGCCAAGGACGACAGGCTAGCTCCTATAATTCACCCCTCCACTTT. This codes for CASSQGRQASSYNSPLHF.

CDR3 nucleotide sequence: TGCAGCGTGTCGGCTAGCGGGGGCAATGAGCAGTTCTTC. Encoded protein: CSVSASGGNEQFF. The chain uses TRBV29-1 and TRBJ2-1, with 10 bases lining up with TRBD2. Germline trimming cut 6 bases from V and 6 bases from J; bases unmatched to any gene: 5. CDR3 length: 13 residues. Germline V gene lookup returns CDR1 SQVTM and CDR2 ANQGSEA.

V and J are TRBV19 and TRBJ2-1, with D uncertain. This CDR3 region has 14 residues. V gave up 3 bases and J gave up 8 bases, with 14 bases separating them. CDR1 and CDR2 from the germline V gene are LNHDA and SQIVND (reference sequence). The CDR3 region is CASSMFTWSDEQFF. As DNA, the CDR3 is TGTGCCAGTAGTATGTTCACCTGGAGCGATGAGCAGTTCTTC. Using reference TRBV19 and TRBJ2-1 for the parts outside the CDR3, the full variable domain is DGGITQSPKYLFRKEGQNVTLSCEQNLNHDAMYWYRQDPGQGLRLIYYSQIVNDFQKGDIAEGYSVSREKKESFPLTVTSAQKNPTAFYLCASSMFTWSDEQFFGPGTRLTVL.

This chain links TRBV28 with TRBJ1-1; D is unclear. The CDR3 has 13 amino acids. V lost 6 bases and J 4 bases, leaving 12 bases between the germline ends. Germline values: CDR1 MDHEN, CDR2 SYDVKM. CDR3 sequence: CASSYGKPTEAFF. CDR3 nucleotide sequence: TGTGCCAGCAGCTACGGGAAGCCCACTGAAGCTTTCTTT.

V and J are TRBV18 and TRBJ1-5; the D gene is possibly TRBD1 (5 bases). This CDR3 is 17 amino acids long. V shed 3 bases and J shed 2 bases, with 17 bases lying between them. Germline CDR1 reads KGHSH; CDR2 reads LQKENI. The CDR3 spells CASSPTTSGWGNQPQHF. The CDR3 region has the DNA TGTGCCAGCTCACCTACGACATCAGGGTGGGGCAATCAGCCCCAGCATTTT.

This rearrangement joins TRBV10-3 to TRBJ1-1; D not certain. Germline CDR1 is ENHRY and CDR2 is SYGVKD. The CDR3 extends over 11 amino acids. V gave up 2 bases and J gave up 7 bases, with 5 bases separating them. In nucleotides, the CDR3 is TGTGCCATCAGTGAGAGACTTGAAGCTTTCTTT. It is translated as CAISERLEAFF.

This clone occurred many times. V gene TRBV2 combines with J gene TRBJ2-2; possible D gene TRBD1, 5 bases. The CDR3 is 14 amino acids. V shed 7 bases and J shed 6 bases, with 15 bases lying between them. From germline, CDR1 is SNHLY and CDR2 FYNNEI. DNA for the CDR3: TGTGCCAGCATACAGACAGACGGCGCCGGGGAGCTGTTTTTT. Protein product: CASIQTDGAGELFF.

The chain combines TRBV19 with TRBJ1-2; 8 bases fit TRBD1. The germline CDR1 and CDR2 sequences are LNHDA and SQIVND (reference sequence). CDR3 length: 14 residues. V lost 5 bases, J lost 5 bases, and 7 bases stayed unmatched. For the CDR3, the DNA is TGTGCCAGTAGTCCGGACAGGGCTCTATATGGCTACACCTTC. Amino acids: CASSPDRALYGYTF.

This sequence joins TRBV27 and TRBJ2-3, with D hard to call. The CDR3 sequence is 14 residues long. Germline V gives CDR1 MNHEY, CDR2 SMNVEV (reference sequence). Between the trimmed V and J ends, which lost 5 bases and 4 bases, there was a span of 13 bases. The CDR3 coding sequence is TGTGCCAGCAGTGCCTACCTTACCCCAGATACGCAGTATTTT. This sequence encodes CASSAYLTPDTQYF.

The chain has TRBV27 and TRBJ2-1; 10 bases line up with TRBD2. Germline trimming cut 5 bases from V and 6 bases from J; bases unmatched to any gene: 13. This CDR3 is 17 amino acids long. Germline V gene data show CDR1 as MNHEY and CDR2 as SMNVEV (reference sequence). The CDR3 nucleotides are TGTGCCAGCAGTCCTATAGGGGGGACTAGCGTTTTCAATGAGCAGTTCTTC. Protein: CASSPIGGTSVFNEQFF.

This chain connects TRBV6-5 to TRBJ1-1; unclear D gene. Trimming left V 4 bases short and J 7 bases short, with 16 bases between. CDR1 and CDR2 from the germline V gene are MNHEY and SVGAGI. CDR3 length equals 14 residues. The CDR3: CASSSDGVPYEAFF. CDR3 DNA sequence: TGTGCCAGCAGTTCTGACGGGGTCCCCTATGAAGCTTTCTTT.

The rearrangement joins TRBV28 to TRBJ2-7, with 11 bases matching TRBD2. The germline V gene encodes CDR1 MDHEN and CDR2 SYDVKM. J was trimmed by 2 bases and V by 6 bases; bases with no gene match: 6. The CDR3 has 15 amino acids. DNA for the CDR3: TGTGCCAGCAGCGTCTTAGCGGGAGGGCCCTACGAGCAGTACTTC. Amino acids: CASSVLAGGPYEQYF.

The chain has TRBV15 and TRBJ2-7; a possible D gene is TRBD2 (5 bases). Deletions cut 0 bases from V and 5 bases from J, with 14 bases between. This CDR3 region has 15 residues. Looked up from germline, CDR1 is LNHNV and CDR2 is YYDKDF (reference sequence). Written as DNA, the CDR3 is TGTGCCACCAGCAGAGACCCCTCGGGGTGGGACGAGCAGTACTTC. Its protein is CATSRDPSGWDEQYF.

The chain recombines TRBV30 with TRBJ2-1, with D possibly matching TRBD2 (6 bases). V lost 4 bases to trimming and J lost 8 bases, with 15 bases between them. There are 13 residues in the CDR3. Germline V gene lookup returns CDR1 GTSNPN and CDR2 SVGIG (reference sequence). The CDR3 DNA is TGTGCCTGGATGCGGGGAAGAAGCGATGAGCAGTTCTTC. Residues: CAWMRGRSDEQFF.

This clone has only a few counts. The DNA of the CDR3 is TGTGCCAGCAGTACCTCTAGGGGGATGAACACTGAAGCTTTCTTT. This sequence encodes CASSTSRGMNTEAFF. The chain uses TRBV6-2 or TRBV6-3 and TRBJ1-1; TRBD1 is a possible D gene (6 bases). This CDR3 region has 15 residues. CDR1 is MNHEY and CDR2 is SVGEGT in the germline V gene. Trimming stripped 5 bases from V and 0 bases from J, with 13 bases between.

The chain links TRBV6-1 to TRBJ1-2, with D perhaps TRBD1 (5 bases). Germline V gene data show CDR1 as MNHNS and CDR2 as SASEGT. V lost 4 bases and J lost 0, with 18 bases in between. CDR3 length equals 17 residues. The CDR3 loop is CASSARDLGGANYGYTF. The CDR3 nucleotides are TGTGCCAGCAGTGCCCGGGACCTCGGGGGTGCTAACTATGGCTACACCTTC.

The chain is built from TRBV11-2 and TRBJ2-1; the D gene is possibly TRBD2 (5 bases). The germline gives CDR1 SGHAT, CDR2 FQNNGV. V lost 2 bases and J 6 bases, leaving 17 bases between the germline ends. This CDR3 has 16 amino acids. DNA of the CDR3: TGTGCCAGCAGCTTACGGAGGACCATCTCGGGCAATGAGCAGTTCTTC. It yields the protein CASSLRRTISGNEQFF.

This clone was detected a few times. Written as DNA, the CDR3 is TGTGCCTGGAGGGACAGAACTAATTCACCCCTCCACTTT. It is translated as CAWRDRTNSPLHF. This rearrangement joins TRBV30 to TRBJ1-6; tentatively, D is TRBD1 (6 bases). Trimming shortened V by 3 bases and J by 6 bases, and 9 bases separated the two germline ends. Per germline, CDR1 GTSNPN and CDR2 SVGIG (reference sequence). The length of the CDR3 is 13 residues.

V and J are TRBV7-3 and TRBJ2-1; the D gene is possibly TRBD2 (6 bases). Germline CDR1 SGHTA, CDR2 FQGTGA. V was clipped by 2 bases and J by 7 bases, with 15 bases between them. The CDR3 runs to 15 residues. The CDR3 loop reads CASSLGAAGPNEQFF. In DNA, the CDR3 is TGTGCCAGCAGCTTAGGGGCGGCGGGACCTAATGAGCAGTTCTTC.

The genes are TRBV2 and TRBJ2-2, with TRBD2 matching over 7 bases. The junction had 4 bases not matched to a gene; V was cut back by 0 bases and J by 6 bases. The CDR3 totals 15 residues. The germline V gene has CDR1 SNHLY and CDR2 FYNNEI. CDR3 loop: CASSEARTSPGELFF. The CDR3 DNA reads TGTGCCAGCAGTGAAGCGAGGACTAGTCCCGGGGAGCTGTTTTTT.

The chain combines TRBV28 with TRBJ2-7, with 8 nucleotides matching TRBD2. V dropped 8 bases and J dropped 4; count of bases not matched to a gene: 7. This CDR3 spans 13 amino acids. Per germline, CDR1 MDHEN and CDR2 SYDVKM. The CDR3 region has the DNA TGTGCCAGCCGGGGGGGAGGTCTATACGAGCAGTACTTC. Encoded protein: CASRGGGLYEQYF.

Here the CDR3 DNA reads TGTGCCAGTAGTTTGACTATAAGTTCACCCCTCCACTTT. Encoded protein: CASSLTISSPLHF. The chain uses TRBV19 and TRBJ1-6; no clear D. CDR3 size: 13 residues. Trimming took 5 bases from V and 9 from J, leaving 11 bases between them. Germline CDR1 is LNHDA and CDR2 is SQIVND (reference sequence).

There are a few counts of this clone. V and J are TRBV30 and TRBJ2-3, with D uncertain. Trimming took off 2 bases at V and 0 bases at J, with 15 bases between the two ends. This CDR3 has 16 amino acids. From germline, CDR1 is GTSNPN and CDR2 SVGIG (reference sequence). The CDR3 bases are TGTGCCTGGAGTCGCCTACAGCAGCTTAGCACAGATACGCAGTATTTT. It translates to CAWSRLQQLSTDTQYF.

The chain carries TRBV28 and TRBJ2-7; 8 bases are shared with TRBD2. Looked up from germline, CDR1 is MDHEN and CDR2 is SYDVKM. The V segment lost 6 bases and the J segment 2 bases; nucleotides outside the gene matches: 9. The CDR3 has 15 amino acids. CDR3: CASSPALAETYEQYF. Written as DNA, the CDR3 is TGTGCCAGCAGCCCCGCACTAGCGGAAACCTACGAGCAGTACTTC.

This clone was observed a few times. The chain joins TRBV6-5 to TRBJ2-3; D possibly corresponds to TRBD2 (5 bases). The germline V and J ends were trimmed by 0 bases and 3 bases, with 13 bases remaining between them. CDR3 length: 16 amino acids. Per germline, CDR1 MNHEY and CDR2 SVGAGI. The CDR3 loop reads CASSYSGGFGTDTQYF. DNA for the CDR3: TGTGCCAGCAGTTACTCGGGCGGGTTTGGGACAGATACGCAGTATTTT.

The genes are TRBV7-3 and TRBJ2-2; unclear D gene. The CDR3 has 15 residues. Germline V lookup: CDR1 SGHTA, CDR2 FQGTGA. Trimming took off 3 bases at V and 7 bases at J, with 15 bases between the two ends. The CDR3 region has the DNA TGTGCCAGCAGCTTGGGCAGAGCCCTCGGCGGGGAGCTGTTTTTT. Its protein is CASSLGRALGGELFF.